This is a list of T cell receptor beta chains from one sample in a study of Tregs in tolerant kidney transplant recipients. Repertoires were generated with immunoSEQ multiplex PCR, while TCRdb's copy carries only in-frame clones and drops some. This sample yields 200,000 to 300,000 clones, of which 80% to 85% are seen a single time; 0.55% to 0.65% belongs to the top ten. The sequenced material came from CD4+ T cells from blood. These TCRs come from a human donor in good health. CDR3s include the opening cysteine and the closing phenylalanine or tryptophan. The D gene is left open where the match is weak. Clone size is shown for a subset of rows, as once, few, many or a class of expanded clone.

abundance: NA
v_gene: TRBV5-1
d_gene: TRBD1
j_gene: TRBJ1-1
CDR3nt: TGCGCCAGCAGCCAAGGGACAGATAGTGAAGCTTTCTTT
CDR3aa: CASSQGTDSEAFF

abundance: NA
v_gene: TRBV6-5
d_gene: TRBD2
j_gene: TRBJ2-4
CDR3nt: TGTGCCAGCAGTGGGGAGGGGATGGCCAAAAACATTCAGTACTTC
CDR3aa: CASSGEGMAKNIQYF

abundance: NA
v_gene: TRBV19
d_gene: NA
j_gene: TRBJ2-7
CDR3nt: TGTGCCAGTAGTATGGGGGCGCCACCGAGGGCCCAATCAGACGAGCAGTACTTC
CDR3aa: CASSMGAPPRAQSDEQYF

abundance: NA
v_gene: TRBV11-2
d_gene: NA
j_gene: TRBJ1-2
CDR3nt: TGTGCCAGCAGCCCACAAAGGGGGTTCGACTATGGCTACACCTTC
CDR3aa: CASSPQRGFDYGYTF

abundance: NA
v_gene: TRBV6-7
d_gene: NA
j_gene: TRBJ1-5
CDR3nt: TGTGCCAGCAGTCATGACAGTAGAGATCAGCCCCAGCATTTT
CDR3aa: CASSHDSRDQPQHF

abundance: NA
v_gene: TRBV19
d_gene: NA
j_gene: TRBJ1-4
CDR3nt: TGTGCCAGTAGTGGGGGTTTTTCGGCTAATGAAAAACTGTTTTTT
CDR3aa: CASSGGFSANEKLFF

abundance: NA
v_gene: TRBV19
d_gene: NA
j_gene: TRBJ1-4
CDR3nt: TGTGCCAGTAGTATAGGACCGGGGCGCATAAGTGAAAAACTGTTTTTT
CDR3aa: CASSIGPGRISEKLFF

abundance: once
v_gene: TRBV7-9
d_gene: NA
j_gene: TRBJ1-1
CDR3nt: TGTGCCAGCAGCTTAGACCGAGGCAGGGGCCATATGAACACTGAAGCTTTCTTT
CDR3aa: CASSLDRGRGHMNTEAFF

abundance: NA
v_gene: TRBV19
d_gene: TRBD1
j_gene: TRBJ1-1
CDR3nt: TGTGCCAGTACCGCTCGGACAGGGAACACTGAAGCTTTCTTT
CDR3aa: CASTARTGNTEAFF

abundance: NA
v_gene: TRBV19
d_gene: NA
j_gene: TRBJ2-3
CDR3nt: TGTGCCAGTAGTATTCTGCAAAAAATGGATACGCAGTATTTT
CDR3aa: CASSILQKMDTQYF

abundance: few
v_gene: TRBV6-6
d_gene: TRBD1
j_gene: TRBJ2-7
CDR3nt: TGTGCCAGCACCCGGGACAGGGGAGGGTACGAGCAGTACTTC
CDR3aa: CASTRDRGGYEQYF

abundance: few
v_gene: TRBV6-1
d_gene: NA
j_gene: TRBJ2-2
CDR3nt: TGTGCCAGCAGTGAAAGTCGACAGCAACACACCGGGGAGCTGTTTTTT
CDR3aa: CASSESRQQHTGELFF

abundance: few
v_gene: TRBV11-2
d_gene: NA
j_gene: TRBJ2-7
CDR3nt: TGTGCCAGCACCTTTAGCCGGGTGGGCGAGCAGTACTTC
CDR3aa: CASTFSRVGEQYF

abundance: NA
v_gene: TRBV27
d_gene: NA
j_gene: TRBJ1-3
CDR3nt: TGTGCCAGCAGTTTATACGGCTTCACGGCGGACACCATATATTTT
CDR3aa: CASSLYGFTADTIYF

abundance: NA
v_gene: TRBV4-2
d_gene: NA
j_gene: TRBJ1-1
CDR3nt: TGTGCCAGCAGCCAAGGGGGGGAGACAGTGAACACTGAAGCTTTCTTT
CDR3aa: CASSQGGETVNTEAFF

abundance: NA
v_gene: TRBV19
d_gene: NA
j_gene: TRBJ1-5
CDR3nt: TGTGCCCTCGGCGGGGGGGTCTTCAATCAGCCCCAGCATTTT
CDR3aa: CALGGGVFNQPQHF

abundance: NA
v_gene: TRBV27
d_gene: NA
j_gene: TRBJ2-3
CDR3nt: TGTGCCAGCAGTTTGAAAGGGAATACGCAGTATTTT
CDR3aa: CASSLKGNTQYF

abundance: NA
v_gene: TRBV18
d_gene: NA
j_gene: TRBJ1-2
CDR3nt: TGTGCCAGCTCGACCATTGGTGGGGGCTACACCTTC
CDR3aa: CASSTIGGGYTF

abundance: NA
v_gene: TRBV7-8
d_gene: NA
j_gene: TRBJ2-7
CDR3nt: TGTGCCAGCAGCCCTGTGGGGACGGACCTCGATTACGAGCAGTACTTC
CDR3aa: CASSPVGTDLDYEQYF

abundance: NA
v_gene: TRBV4-1
d_gene: TRBD2
j_gene: TRBJ2-1
CDR3nt: TGCGCCAGCAGCCAACCTAGCGGGAGACCCTACAATGAGCAGTTCTTC
CDR3aa: CASSQPSGRPYNEQFF

abundance: NA
v_gene: TRBV4-1
d_gene: NA
j_gene: TRBJ2-7
CDR3nt: TGCGCCAGCAGCTCCGGTCCGGCCTTCCCTCGGCAGTACTTC
CDR3aa: CASSSGPAFPRQYF

abundance: NA
v_gene: TRBV11-1
d_gene: NA
j_gene: TRBJ1-2
CDR3nt: TGTGCCAGCAGCTTAGGTCCGGACGGCTATGGCTACACCTTC
CDR3aa: CASSLGPDGYGYTF

abundance: NA
v_gene: TRBV6-1
d_gene: TRBD2
j_gene: TRBJ2-7
CDR3nt: TGTGCCAGCGCGCAACTAGCGGGAGGACTCTACGAGCAGTACTTC
CDR3aa: CASAQLAGGLYEQYF

abundance: NA
v_gene: TRBV9
d_gene: NA
j_gene: TRBJ1-6
CDR3nt: TGTGCCAGCAGCGTAGGGACGGCAAGTAATTCACCCCTCCACTTT
CDR3aa: CASSVGTASNSPLHF

abundance: once
v_gene: TRBV30
d_gene: TRBD2
j_gene: TRBJ2-7
CDR3nt: TGTGCCTGGAGGAATCCCCCGGTAATAGCGGGAGTCCACGAGCAGTACTTC
CDR3aa: CAWRNPPVIAGVHEQYF

abundance: few
v_gene: TRBV15
d_gene: NA
j_gene: TRBJ2-7
CDR3nt: TGTGCCACCAGCAGAGATCCCCGGTCGGGCCTTCACGAGCAGTACTTC
CDR3aa: CATSRDPRSGLHEQYF

abundance: few
v_gene: TRBV5-1
d_gene: NA
j_gene: TRBJ2-1
CDR3nt: TGCGCCAGCAGCTTGTACGAAGGGGCCTACAATGAGCAGTTCTTC
CDR3aa: CASSLYEGAYNEQFF

abundance: NA
v_gene: TRBV25-1
d_gene: NA
j_gene: TRBJ1-1
CDR3nt: TGTGCCAGCAGTGAATGGGGTGGGACGGCTGAAGCTTTCTTT
CDR3aa: CASSEWGGTAEAFF

abundance: NA
v_gene: TRBV13
d_gene: NA
j_gene: TRBJ2-3
CDR3nt: TGTGCCAGCAGCTTAGCGTTATTCGCGGCTAGCGAGTTTTCCCGCGGGACAGATACGCAGTATTTT
CDR3aa: CASSLALFAASEFSRGTDTQYF

abundance: NA
v_gene: TRBV5-6
d_gene: TRBD1
j_gene: TRBJ1-6
CDR3nt: TGTGCCAGCAGCAAAAGGACAGGAAGGAATAATTCACCCCTCCACTTT
CDR3aa: CASSKRTGRNNSPLHF

abundance: few
v_gene: TRBV6-1
d_gene: TRBD1
j_gene: TRBJ1-1
CDR3nt: TGTGCCAGCAGTGGGGACAGGGGCGACATGAACACTGAAGCTTTCTTT
CDR3aa: CASSGDRGDMNTEAFF